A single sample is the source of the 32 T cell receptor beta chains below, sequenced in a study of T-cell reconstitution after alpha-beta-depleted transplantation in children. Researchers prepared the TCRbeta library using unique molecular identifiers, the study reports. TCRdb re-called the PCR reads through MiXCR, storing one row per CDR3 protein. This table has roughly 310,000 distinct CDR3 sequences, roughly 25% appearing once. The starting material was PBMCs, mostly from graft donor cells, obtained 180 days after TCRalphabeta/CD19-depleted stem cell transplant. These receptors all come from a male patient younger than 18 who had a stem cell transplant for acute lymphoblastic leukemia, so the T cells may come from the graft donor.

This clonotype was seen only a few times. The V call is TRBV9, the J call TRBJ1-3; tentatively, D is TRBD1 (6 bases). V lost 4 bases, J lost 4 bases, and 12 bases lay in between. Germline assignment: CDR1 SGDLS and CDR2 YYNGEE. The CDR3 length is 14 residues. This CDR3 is CASSHTGSGNTIYF. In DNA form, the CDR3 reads TGTGCCAGCAGCCATACAGGGAGCGGAAACACCATATATTTT.

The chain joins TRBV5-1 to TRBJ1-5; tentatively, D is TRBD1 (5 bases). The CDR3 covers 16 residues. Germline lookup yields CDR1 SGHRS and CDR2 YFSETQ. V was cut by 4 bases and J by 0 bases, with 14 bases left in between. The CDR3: CASSPGAGGSNQPQHF. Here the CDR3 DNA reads TGCGCCAGCAGCCCCGGGGCAGGAGGTAGCAATCAGCCCCAGCATTTT.

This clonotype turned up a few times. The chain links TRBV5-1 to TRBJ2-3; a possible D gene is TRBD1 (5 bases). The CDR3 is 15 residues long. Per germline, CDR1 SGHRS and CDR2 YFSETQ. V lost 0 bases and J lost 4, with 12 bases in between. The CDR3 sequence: CASSLGPRVPDTQYF. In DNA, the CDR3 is TGCGCCAGCAGCTTGGGACCCAGGGTCCCAGATACGCAGTATTTT. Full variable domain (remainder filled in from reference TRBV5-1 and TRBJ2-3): KAGVTQTPRYLIKTRGQQVTLSCSPISGHRSVSWYQQTPGQGLQFLFEYFSETQRNKGNFPGRFSGRQFSNSRSEMNVSTLELGDSALYLCASSLGPRVPDTQYFGPGTRLTVL.

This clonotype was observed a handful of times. CDR3 loop: CASSYRNPNGYGYTF. Here the CDR3 DNA reads TGTGCCAGCAGTTACAGGAATCCCAACGGCTATGGCTACACCTTC. The genes are TRBV6-5 and TRBJ1-2; D is ambiguous. CDR1 and CDR2 (germline): MNHEY, SVGAGI. Between the trimmed V and J ends, which lost 2 bases and 4 bases, there was a span of 14 bases. The CDR3 is 15 residues long.

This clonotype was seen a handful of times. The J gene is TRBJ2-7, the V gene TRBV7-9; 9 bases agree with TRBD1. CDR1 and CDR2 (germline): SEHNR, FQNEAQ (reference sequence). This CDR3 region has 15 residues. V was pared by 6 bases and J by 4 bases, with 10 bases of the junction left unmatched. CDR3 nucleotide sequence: TGTGCCAGCAGGGGGTCTACAGGGGGCGTGTACGAGCAGTACTTC. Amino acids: CASRGSTGGVYEQYF.

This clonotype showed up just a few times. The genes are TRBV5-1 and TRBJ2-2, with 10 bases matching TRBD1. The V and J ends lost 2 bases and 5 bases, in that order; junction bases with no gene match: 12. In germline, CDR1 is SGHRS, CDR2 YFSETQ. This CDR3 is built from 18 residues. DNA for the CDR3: TGCGCCAGCAGCTTAAGGATCGGTCGGGACAGGGGAACCGGGGAGCTGTTTTTT. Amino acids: CASSLRIGRDRGTGELFF.

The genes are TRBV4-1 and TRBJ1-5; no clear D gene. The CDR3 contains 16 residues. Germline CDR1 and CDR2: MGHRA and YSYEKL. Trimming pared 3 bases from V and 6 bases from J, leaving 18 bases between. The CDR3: CASSHFGEGESQPQHF. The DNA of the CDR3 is TGCGCCAGCAGCCATTTTGGGGAGGGTGAAAGTCAGCCCCAGCATTTT.

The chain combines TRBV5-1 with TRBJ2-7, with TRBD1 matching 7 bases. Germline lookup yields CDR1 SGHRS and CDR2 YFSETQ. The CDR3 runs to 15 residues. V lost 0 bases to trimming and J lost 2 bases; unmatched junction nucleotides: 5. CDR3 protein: CASSLEWTGAYEQYF. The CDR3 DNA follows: TGCGCCAGCAGCTTGGAATGGACAGGAGCCTACGAGCAGTACTTC.

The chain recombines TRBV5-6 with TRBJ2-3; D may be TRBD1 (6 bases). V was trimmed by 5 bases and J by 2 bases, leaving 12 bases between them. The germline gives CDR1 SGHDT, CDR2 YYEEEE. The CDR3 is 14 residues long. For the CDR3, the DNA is TGTGCCAGCAGTCACAGGGTTTACACAGATACGCAGTATTTT. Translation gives CASSHRVYTDTQYF. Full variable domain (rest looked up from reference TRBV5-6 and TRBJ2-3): DAGVTQSPTHLIKTRGQQVTLRCSPKSGHDTVSWYQQALGQGPQFIFQYYEEEERQRGNFPDRFSGHQFPNYSSELNVNALLLGDSALYLCASSHRVYTDTQYFGPGTRLTVL.

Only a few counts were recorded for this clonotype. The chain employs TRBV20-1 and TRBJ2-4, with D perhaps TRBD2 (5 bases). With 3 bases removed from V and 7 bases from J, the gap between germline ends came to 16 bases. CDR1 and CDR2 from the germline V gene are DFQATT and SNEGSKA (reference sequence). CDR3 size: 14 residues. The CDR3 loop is CSARGPPPGNIQYF. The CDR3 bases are TGCAGTGCTAGGGGCCCACCCCCGGGGAACATTCAGTACTTC.

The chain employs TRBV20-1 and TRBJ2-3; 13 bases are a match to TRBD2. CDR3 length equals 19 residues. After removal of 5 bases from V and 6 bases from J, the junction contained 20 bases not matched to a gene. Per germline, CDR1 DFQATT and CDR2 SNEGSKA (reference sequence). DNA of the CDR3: TGCAGTGCTTGCTTTGGGGGACTAGCGGGATTCGGGTGTGAGGATACGCAGTATTTT. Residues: CSACFGGLAGFGCEDTQYF.

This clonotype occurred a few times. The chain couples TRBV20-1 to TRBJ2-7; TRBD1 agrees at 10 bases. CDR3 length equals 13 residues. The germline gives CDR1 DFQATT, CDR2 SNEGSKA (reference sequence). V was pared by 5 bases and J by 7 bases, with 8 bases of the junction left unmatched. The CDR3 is CSAVTTGGWEQYF. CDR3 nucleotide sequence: TGCAGTGCTGTCACGACAGGGGGCTGGGAGCAGTACTTC.

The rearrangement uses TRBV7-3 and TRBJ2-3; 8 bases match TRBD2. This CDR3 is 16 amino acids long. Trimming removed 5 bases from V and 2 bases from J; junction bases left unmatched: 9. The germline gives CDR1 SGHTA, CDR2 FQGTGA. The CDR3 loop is CASSHGTSGSTDTQYF. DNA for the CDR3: TGTGCCAGCAGCCATGGTACTAGCGGATCCACAGATACGCAGTATTTT. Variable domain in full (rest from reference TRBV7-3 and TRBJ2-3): GAGVSQTPSNKVTEKGKYVELRCDPISGHTALYWYRQSLGQGPEFLIYFQGTGAADDSGLPNDRFFAVRPEGSVSTLKIQRTERGDSAVYLCASSHGTSGSTDTQYFGPGTRLTVL.

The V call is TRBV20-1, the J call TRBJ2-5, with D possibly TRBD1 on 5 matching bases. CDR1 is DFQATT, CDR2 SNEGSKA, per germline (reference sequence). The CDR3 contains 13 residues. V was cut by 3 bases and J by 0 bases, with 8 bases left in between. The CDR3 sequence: CSASDRYQETQYF. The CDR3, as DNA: TGCAGTGCTAGTGACAGATACCAAGAGACCCAGTACTTC.

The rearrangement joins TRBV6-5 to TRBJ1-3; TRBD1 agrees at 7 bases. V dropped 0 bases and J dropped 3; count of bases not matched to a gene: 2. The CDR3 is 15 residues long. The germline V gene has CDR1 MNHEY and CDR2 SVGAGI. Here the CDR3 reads CASSYSDRVGNTIYF. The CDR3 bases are TGTGCCAGCAGTTACTCTGACAGGGTTGGAAACACCATATATTTT.

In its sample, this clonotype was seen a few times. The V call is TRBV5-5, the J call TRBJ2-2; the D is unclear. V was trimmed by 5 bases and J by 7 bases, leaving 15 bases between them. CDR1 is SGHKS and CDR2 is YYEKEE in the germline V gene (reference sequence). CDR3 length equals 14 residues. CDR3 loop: CASRTAYSFGELFF. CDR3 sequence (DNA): TGTGCCAGCAGAACCGCTTACAGTTTCGGGGAGCTGTTTTTT.

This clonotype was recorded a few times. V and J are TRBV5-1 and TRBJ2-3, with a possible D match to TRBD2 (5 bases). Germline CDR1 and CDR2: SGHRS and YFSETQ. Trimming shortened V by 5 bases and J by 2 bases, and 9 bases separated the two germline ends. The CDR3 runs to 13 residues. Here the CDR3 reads CASREVPTDTQYF. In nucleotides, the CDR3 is TGCGCCAGCAGGGAGGTCCCCACAGATACGCAGTATTTT.

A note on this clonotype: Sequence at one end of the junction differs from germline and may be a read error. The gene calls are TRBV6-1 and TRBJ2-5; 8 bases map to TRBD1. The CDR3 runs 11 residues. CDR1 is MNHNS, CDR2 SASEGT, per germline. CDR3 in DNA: TGTGCCAGCGTCGCAGGGGGCGGTCAGAACTTC. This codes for CASVAGGGQNF.

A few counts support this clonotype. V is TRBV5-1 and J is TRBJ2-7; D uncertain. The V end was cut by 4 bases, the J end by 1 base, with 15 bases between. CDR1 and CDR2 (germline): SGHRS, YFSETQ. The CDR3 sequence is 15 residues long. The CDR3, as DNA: TGCGCCAGCAGCACCCTGCAAGACGGTTCCTACGAGCAGTACTTC. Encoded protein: CASSTLQDGSYEQYF.

CDR3 protein: CSARQSWSYEQYF. CDR3 coding DNA: TGCAGTGCTAGACAATCCTGGTCCTACGAGCAGTACTTC. J is TRBJ2-7 and V is TRBV20-1; D is uncertain. The V gene's germline CDR1 is DFQATT and CDR2 SNEGSKA (reference sequence). The CDR3 covers 13 residues. The V end lost 2 bases, the J end lost 1 base, and 9 bases lay between the germline ends.

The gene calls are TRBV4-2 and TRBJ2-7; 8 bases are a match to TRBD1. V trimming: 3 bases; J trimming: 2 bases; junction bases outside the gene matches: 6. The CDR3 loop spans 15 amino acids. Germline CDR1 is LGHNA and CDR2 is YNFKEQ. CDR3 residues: CASSHSGTGAYEQYF. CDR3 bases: TGTGCCAGCAGCCACTCCGGGACAGGTGCCTACGAGCAGTACTTC.

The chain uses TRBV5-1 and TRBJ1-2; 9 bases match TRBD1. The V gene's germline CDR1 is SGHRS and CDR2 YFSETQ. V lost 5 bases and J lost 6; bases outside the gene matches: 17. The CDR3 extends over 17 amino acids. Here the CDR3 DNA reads TGCGCCAGCAGTCGCGTCTTATTTTACGGGACAGGGCATGGCTACACCTTC. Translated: CASSRVLFYGTGHGYTF. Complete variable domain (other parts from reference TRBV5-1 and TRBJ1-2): KAGVTQTPRYLIKTRGQQVTLSCSPISGHRSVSWYQQTPGQGLQFLFEYFSETQRNKGNFPGRFSGRQFSNSRSEMNVSTLELGDSALYLCASSRVLFYGTGHGYTFGSGTRLTVV.

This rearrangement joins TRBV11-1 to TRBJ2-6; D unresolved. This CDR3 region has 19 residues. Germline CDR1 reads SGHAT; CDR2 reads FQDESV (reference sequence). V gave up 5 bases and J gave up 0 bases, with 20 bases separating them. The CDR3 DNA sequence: TGTGCCAGCAGCCCGTCCCTCGGGCCTTTCAGCTCTGGGGCCAACGTCCTGACTTTC. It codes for CASSPSLGPFSSGANVLTF. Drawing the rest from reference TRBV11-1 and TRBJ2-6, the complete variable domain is EAEVAQSPRYKITEKSQAVAFWCDPISGHATLYWYRQILGQGPELLVQFQDESVVDDSQLPKDRFSAERLKGVDSTLKIQPAELGDSAMYLCASSPSLGPFSSGANVLTFGAGSRLTVL.

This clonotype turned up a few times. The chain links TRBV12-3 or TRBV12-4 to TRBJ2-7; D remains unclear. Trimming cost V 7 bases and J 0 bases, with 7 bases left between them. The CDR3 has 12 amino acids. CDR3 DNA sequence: TGTGCCAGCACAAAGGGCTCCTACGAGCAGTACTTC. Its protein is CASTKGSYEQYF.

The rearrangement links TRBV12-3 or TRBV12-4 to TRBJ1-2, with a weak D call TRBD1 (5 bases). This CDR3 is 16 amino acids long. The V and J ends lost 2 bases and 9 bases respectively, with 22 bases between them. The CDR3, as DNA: TGTGCCAGCAGTTTATCCGGGGCCGCGGGTCGAAGAAGCTACACCTTC. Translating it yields CASSLSGAAGRRSYTF.

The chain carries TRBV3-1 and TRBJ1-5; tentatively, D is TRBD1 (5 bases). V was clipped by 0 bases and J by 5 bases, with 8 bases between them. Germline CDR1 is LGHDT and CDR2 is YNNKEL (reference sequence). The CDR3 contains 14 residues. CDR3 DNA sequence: TGTGCCAGCAGCCAAGACGGGGGGGATCAGCCCCAGCATTTT. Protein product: CASSQDGGDQPQHF.

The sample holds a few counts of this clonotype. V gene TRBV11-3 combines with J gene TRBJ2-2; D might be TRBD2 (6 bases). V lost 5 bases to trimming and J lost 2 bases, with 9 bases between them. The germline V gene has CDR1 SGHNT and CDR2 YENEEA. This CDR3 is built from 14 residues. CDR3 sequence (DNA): TGTGCCAGCAGCCCCGGGGGAAACACCGGGGAGCTGTTTTTT. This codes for CASSPGGNTGELFF.

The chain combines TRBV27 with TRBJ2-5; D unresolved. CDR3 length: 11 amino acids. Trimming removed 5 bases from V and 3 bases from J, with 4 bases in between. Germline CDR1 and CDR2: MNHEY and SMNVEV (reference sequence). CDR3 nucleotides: TGTGCCAGCAGTGCTGAAGAGACCCAGTACTTC. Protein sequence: CASSAEETQYF.

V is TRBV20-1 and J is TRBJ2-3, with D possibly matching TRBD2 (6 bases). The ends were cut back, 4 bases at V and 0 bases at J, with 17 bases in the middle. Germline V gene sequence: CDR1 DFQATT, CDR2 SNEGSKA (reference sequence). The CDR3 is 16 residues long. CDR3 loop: CSAMRGGGASTDTQYF. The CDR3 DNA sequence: TGCAGTGCTATGCGAGGAGGCGGGGCTAGCACAGATACGCAGTATTTT.

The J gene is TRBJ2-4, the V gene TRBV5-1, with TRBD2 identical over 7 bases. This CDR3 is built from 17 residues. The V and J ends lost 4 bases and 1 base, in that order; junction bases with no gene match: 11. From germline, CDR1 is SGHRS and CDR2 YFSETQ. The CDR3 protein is CASSPLTSSMAKNIQYF. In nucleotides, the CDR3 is TGCGCCAGCAGCCCCCTGACTAGCTCGATGGCCAAAAACATTCAGTACTTC.

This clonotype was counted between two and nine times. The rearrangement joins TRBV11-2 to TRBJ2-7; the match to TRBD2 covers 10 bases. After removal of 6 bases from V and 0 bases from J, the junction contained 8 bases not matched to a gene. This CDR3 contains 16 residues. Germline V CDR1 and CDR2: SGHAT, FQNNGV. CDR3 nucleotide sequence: TGTGCCAGCAGACCTACTAGCGGGGCCTTCTCCTACGAGCAGTACTTC. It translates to CASRPTSGAFSYEQYF.

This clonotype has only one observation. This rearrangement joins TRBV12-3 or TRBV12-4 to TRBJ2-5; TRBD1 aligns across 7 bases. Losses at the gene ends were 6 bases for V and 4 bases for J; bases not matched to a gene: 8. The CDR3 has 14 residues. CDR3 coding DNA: TGTGCCAGCAGGAGATGGGACAGAGTAGAGACCCAGTACTTC. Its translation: CASRRWDRVETQYF.